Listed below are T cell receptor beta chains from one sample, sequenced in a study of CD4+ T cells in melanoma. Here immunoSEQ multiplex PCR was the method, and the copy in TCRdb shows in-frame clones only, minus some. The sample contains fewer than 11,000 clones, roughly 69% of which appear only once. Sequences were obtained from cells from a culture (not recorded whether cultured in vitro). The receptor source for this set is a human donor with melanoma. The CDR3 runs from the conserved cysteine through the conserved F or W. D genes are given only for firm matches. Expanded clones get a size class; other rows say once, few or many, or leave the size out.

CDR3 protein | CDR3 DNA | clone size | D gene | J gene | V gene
CASSAVSGANVLTF | TGTGCCAGCAGCGCAGTCTCTGGGGCCAACGTCCTGACTTTC | - | - | TRBJ2-6 | TRBV9
CASTLGGRNTGELFF | TGTGCCAGCACCCTAGGGGGAAGAAACACCGGGGAGCTGTTTTTT | - | - | TRBJ2-2 | TRBV6-1
CASSSLRGGNTEAFF | TGTGCCAGCAGTTCCCTTCGCGGGGGGAACACTGAAGCTTTCTTT | - | - | TRBJ1-1 | TRBV27
CASSPRGTYNEQFF | TGTGCCAGCTCACCACGGGGGACCTACAATGAGCAGTTCTTC | - | - | TRBJ2-1 | TRBV18
CASSSVLDTEAFF | TGTGCCAGCAGCTCCGTCCTAGACACTGAAGCTTTCTTT | - | - | TRBJ1-1 | TRBV11-1
CAISEFGGGPSDTQYF | TGTGCCATCAGTGAATTCGGGGGGGGGCCCTCAGATACGCAGTATTTT | - | TRBD2 | TRBJ2-3 | TRBV10-3
CASSKKAQINEKLFF | TGTGCCAGCAGCAAGAAGGCACAGATTAATGAAAAACTGTTTTTT | few | - | TRBJ1-4 | TRBV21-1
CASSTRGGSGTGELFF | TGTGCCAGTAGTACACGGGGGGGGTCGGGCACCGGGGAGCTGTTTTTT | - | TRBD2 | TRBJ2-2 | TRBV19
CASTEGGGATEQFF | TGTGCCAGCACCGAGGGCGGGGGGGCCACTGAGCAGTTCTTC | - | TRBD2 | TRBJ2-1 | TRBV2
CASSRGTSGPPTDTQYF | TGCGCCAGCAGCCGGGGGACTAGCGGGCCCCCCACAGATACGCAGTATTTT | - | TRBD2 | TRBJ2-3 | TRBV4-1
CASSSWTGRNTEAFF | TGTGCCAGCAGCTCCTGGACAGGGCGGAACACTGAAGCTTTCTTT | - | TRBD1 | TRBJ1-1 | TRBV7-9
CASGGAGEQFF | TGTGCCAGCGGGGGGGCCGGTGAGCAGTTCTTC | - | - | TRBJ2-1 | TRBV2
CASSFGRTMNTEAFF | TGTGCCAGCAGCTTTGGGAGGACCATGAACACTGAAGCTTTCTTT | once | - | TRBJ1-1 | TRBV11-2
CASSWTMNTEAFF | TGTGCCAGCTCTTGGACTATGAACACTGAAGCTTTCTTT | - | - | TRBJ1-1 | TRBV18
CSVEVGQGADTQYF | TGCAGCGTTGAAGTGGGTCAGGGGGCAGATACGCAGTATTTT | - | TRBD1 | TRBJ2-3 | TRBV29-1
CASSSRQGGNEQFF | TGTGCCAGCAGCTCCAGACAGGGAGGGAATGAGCAGTTCTTC | - | - | TRBJ2-1 | TRBV11-2
CASSLDRGTGELFF | TGCGCCAGCAGTTTAGACAGGGGGACCGGGGAGCTGTTTTTT | - | TRBD1 | TRBJ2-2 | TRBV5-1
CASRRVRGTEAFF | TGTGCCAGCAGGAGGGTGAGGGGGACTGAAGCTTTCTTT | - | - | TRBJ1-1 | TRBV6-5
CASRYDPGRHNSPLHF | TGTGCCAGTAGGTACGATCCGGGACGGCATAATTCACCCCTCCACTTT | few | - | TRBJ1-6 | TRBV19
CASSGQSPQETQYF | TGTGCCAGCAGCGGACAGAGCCCCCAAGAGACCCAGTACTTC | - | - | TRBJ2-5 | TRBV5-5
CASSSDRGSHPYGYTF | TGTGCCAGCAGCTCGGACAGGGGCAGTCACCCATATGGCTACACCTTC | - | TRBD1 | TRBJ1-2 | TRBV5-6
CASSLEGTSGSYEQYF | TGCGCCAGCAGCCTGGAAGGGACTAGCGGATCCTACGAGCAGTACTTC | - | TRBD2 | TRBJ2-7 | TRBV4-1
CASSPQSLSYEQYF | TGTGCCAGCTCACCACAGTCACTGAGCTACGAGCAGTACTTC | few | - | TRBJ2-7 | TRBV18
CASSLAGQSGNTIYF | TGTGCCAGCAGTTTAGCGGGACAGTCTGGAAACACCATATATTTT | - | TRBD1 | TRBJ1-3 | TRBV27
CASSPGSSVTEAFF | TGTGCCAGCAGTCCAGGGTCGTCGGTCACTGAAGCTTTCTTT | - | - | TRBJ1-1 | TRBV27
CASSTGPLAAQETQYF | TGTGCCAGCAGCACGGGGCCACTAGCGGCGCAAGAGACCCAGTACTTC | - | TRBD2 | TRBJ2-5 | TRBV5-4
CASSERTSGRAYNEQFF | TGCGCCAGCAGCGAAAGGACTAGCGGTCGAGCCTACAATGAGCAGTTCTTC | - | TRBD2 | TRBJ2-1 | TRBV4-1
CASRDLRGNTEAFF | TGTGCCAGCAGGGACTTACGGGGGAACACTGAAGCTTTCTTT | - | - | TRBJ1-1 | TRBV6-5
CASGDRRNTGELFF | TGTGCCAGCGGGGACAGGAGGAACACCGGGGAGCTGTTTTTT | - | TRBD1 | TRBJ2-2 | TRBV6-1
CASSLGGPGEPQHF | TGCGCCAGCAGCTTGGGGGGGCCCGGTGAGCCCCAGCATTTT | - | - | TRBJ1-5 | TRBV5-1
CASSPQTNYGYTF | TGTGCCAGCAGCCCGCAGACCAACTATGGCTACACCTTC | once | - | TRBJ1-2 | TRBV7-8
CASRRTVNTGELFF | TGTGCCAGCAGACGGACAGTGAACACCGGGGAGCTGTTTTTT | - | - | TRBJ2-2 | TRBV7-2
CASSQSRPGGSSGANVLTF | TGTGCCAGCAGCCAATCACGACCAGGGGGCTCCTCTGGGGCCAACGTCCTGACTTTC | - | TRBD1 | TRBJ2-6 | TRBV4-2
CASSLRTYSAEKLFF | TGTGCCAGCAGCTTGAGGACCTATTCAGCGGAAAAACTGTTTTTT | few | - | TRBJ1-4 | TRBV13
CASSQETRTPFSGNTIYF | TGCGCCAGCAGCCAAGAAACGAGGACACCTTTCTCTGGAAACACCATATATTTT | - | - | TRBJ1-3 | TRBV4-1
CASRRDIDNSPLHF | TGTGCCAGTCGCCGGGACATAGATAATTCACCCCTCCACTTT | - | - | TRBJ1-6 | TRBV19
CASGAGSPGEQYF | TGTGCCAGCGGGGCAGGGAGTCCGGGTGAGCAGTACTTC | - | - | TRBJ2-7 | TRBV6-5
CASSSSGQGKDGYTF | TGTGCCAGCAGCTCCTCCGGACAGGGGAAAGATGGCTACACCTTC | - | TRBD1 | TRBJ1-2 | TRBV6-9
CASSWSLTSGSRNEQFF | TGTGCCAGCAGCTGGTCCCTCACTAGCGGGTCGCGCAATGAGCAGTTCTTC | - | TRBD2 | TRBJ2-1 | TRBV7-8
CASSLGGWGTRLSYNEQFF | TGTGCCAGCAGCTTAGGGGGATGGGGGACGAGGCTCTCCTACAATGAGCAGTTCTTC | - | - | TRBJ2-1 | TRBV13
CASSRQGSWTQYF | TGTGCCAGCAGTCGACAGGGGTCCTGGACCCAGTACTTC | - | TRBD1 | TRBJ2-5 | TRBV6-5
CASSLRTGLNTEAFF | TGCGCCAGCAGCTTGAGGACAGGTTTGAACACTGAAGCTTTCTTT | few | TRBD1 | TRBJ1-1 | TRBV5-1
CASSNGGTEAFF | TGTGCCAGCAGCAATGGGGGCACTGAAGCTTTCTTT | - | - | TRBJ1-1 | TRBV7-3
CAWVGYGYTF | TGTGCCTGGGTGGGCTATGGCTACACCTTC | few | - | TRBJ1-2 | TRBV30
CASSGAGVPYGYTF | TGTGCCAGCAGTGGGGCCGGGGTCCCCTATGGCTACACCTTC | - | - | TRBJ1-2 | TRBV2
CASSYDGINTEAFF | TGTGCCAGCTCATATGACGGGATAAACACTGAAGCTTTCTTT | once | - | TRBJ1-1 | TRBV18
CATQGGPWETQYF | TGTGCCACGCAGGGGGGGCCGTGGGAGACCCAGTACTTC | - | - | TRBJ2-5 | TRBV7-9
CASSQGGGSSYNEQFF | TGTGCCAGCAGCCAGGGGGGCGGCAGCTCCTACAATGAGCAGTTCTTC | once | - | TRBJ2-1 | TRBV4-2
CASSWGTGISSYNEQFF | TGTGCCAGCAGCTGGGGGACAGGGATCAGCTCCTACAATGAGCAGTTCTTC | - | TRBD1 | TRBJ2-1 | TRBV7-9
CASSQGTVTEAFF | TGCGCCAGCAGCCAAGGGACAGTGACTGAAGCTTTCTTT | few | - | TRBJ1-1 | TRBV4-1
CASSPPGEYEQYF | TGTGCCAGCTCACCACCCGGGGAATACGAGCAGTACTTC | - | - | TRBJ2-7 | TRBV18
CSVASGGYNEQFF | TGCAGCGTTGCTAGCGGGGGGTACAATGAGCAGTTCTTC | - | TRBD2 | TRBJ2-1 | TRBV29-1
CASSPGLAVLNEQFF | TGTGCCAGCAGTCCGGGACTAGCGGTTCTTAATGAGCAGTTCTTC | - | TRBD2 | TRBJ2-1 | TRBV6-4
CASSGGGGRDTQYF | TGTGCCAGCTCCGGCGGGGGTGGGAGAGATACGCAGTATTTT | few | TRBD2 | TRBJ2-3 | TRBV6-4